These 25 T cell receptor beta chains were all obtained from the same sample, sequenced in a study of identical twins. TCRdb analysed the 5' RACE reads with MiXCR anew, one entry per CDR3 protein. The sample lists roughly 350,000 distinct CDR3 sequences, 7% to 9.5% seen once, with 8.5% to 10% in the top ten. Sequenced input: naive T cells sorted from blood. Every receptor here comes from a woman aged 45-60 years in good health.

In this sample, this clonotype turned up once. This CDR3 reads CASSFTRLHTDTQYF. The DNA for the CDR3 is TGTGCCAGCAGTTTTACTCGCCTCCACACAGATACGCAGTATTTT. The V and J genes are TRBV27 and TRBJ2-3; D ambiguous. The CDR3 is 15 residues long. V was cut by 3 bases and J by 2 bases, with 12 bases left in between. The germline V gene encodes CDR1 MNHEY and CDR2 SMNVEV (reference sequence).

The chain is built from TRBV15 and TRBJ2-1; 8 bases match TRBD2. Germline CDR1 is LNHNV and CDR2 is YYDKDF (reference sequence). The V and J ends lost 1 base and 7 bases, in that order; junction bases with no gene match: 9. This CDR3 is 16 amino acids long. The CDR3 spells CATSRVTGTSRNEQFF. CDR3 nucleotide sequence: TGTGCCACCAGCAGAGTGACCGGGACTAGTCGAAATGAGCAGTTCTTC.

This clonotype was observed many times. J is TRBJ2-1 and V is TRBV20-1; TRBD2 matches 9 bases. The CDR3 extends over 15 amino acids. V dropped 3 bases and J dropped 4; count of bases not matched to a gene: 7. Germline V gene lookup returns CDR1 DFQATT and CDR2 SNEGSKA (reference sequence). CDR3 DNA sequence: TGCAGTGCTAGTGCGGGTCTAGCGGGGTACAATGAGCAGTTCTTC. It yields the protein CSASAGLAGYNEQFF.

The J gene is TRBJ2-1, the V gene TRBV3-1; 7 bases align to TRBD1. V shed 7 bases and J 3 bases; nucleotides not matched to a gene: 12. This CDR3 contains 16 residues. The germline CDR1 and CDR2 sequences are LGHDT and YNNKEL (reference sequence). For the CDR3, the DNA is TGTGCCAGCACCAACTCCCCGACAGGGAACTACAATGAGCAGTTCTTC. It codes for CASTNSPTGNYNEQFF.

This clonotype was picked up many times. The chain employs TRBV20-1 and TRBJ2-1; a weak D match, TRBD2 (7 bases). CDR1 and CDR2 (germline): DFQATT, SNEGSKA (reference sequence). CDR3 size: 14 residues. Trimming pared 3 bases from V and 8 bases from J, leaving 17 bases between. The CDR3 sequence is CSASGGRGSDEQFF. The DNA of the CDR3 is TGCAGTGCTAGTGGAGGGAGGGGGAGCGATGAGCAGTTCTTC.

This clonotype was observed a handful of times. The gene calls are TRBV4-1 and TRBJ2-5, with unresolved D. The CDR3 loop spans 15 amino acids. CDR1 and CDR2 (germline): MGHRA, YSYEKL. V gave up 0 bases and J gave up 4 bases, with 12 bases separating them. CDR3 amino acids: CASSQDGRWGETQYF. Written as DNA, the CDR3 is TGCGCCAGCAGCCAAGATGGCAGGTGGGGAGAGACCCAGTACTTC.

This clonotype was seen many times. The chain joins TRBV29-1 to TRBJ1-1; 9 positions agree with TRBD1. Germline trimming cut 6 bases from V and 1 base from J; bases unmatched to any gene: 6. The CDR3 loop spans 14 amino acids. In germline, CDR1 is SQVTM, CDR2 ANQGSEA. CDR3 bases: TGCAGCGTGAAGGACAGGGGTTCGAACACTGAAGCTTTCTTT. Its protein product is CSVKDRGSNTEAFF.

This clonotype was observed a few times. V is TRBV2 and J is TRBJ2-2, with a weak D call TRBD1 (6 bases). Trimming removed 10 bases from V and 5 bases from J, with 17 bases in between. Germline-derived CDR1 and CDR2 are SNHLY and FYNNEI. The CDR3 length is 14 residues. The CDR3 region is CANTQGSETGELFF. In DNA, the CDR3 is TGTGCCAACACACAGGGTTCCGAAACCGGGGAGCTGTTTTTT.

In its sample, this clonotype was seen once. The V gene is TRBV20-1, the J gene TRBJ1-4; 8 nucleotides agree with TRBD1. After removal of 0 bases from V and 6 bases from J, the junction contained 3 bases not matched to a gene. Germline values: CDR1 DFQATT, CDR2 SNEGSKA (reference sequence). The CDR3 sequence is 14 residues long. The CDR3 DNA sequence: TGCAGTGCTAGAGACAGGGGGCAGGATGAAAAACTGTTTTTT. Protein product: CSARDRGQDEKLFF.

Ten or more counts support this clonotype. The V call is TRBV12-3 or TRBV12-4, the J call TRBJ2-1; 11 bases align to TRBD2. Trimming cost V 10 bases and J 4 bases; bases outside gene matches: 3. This CDR3 contains 13 residues. The DNA of the CDR3 is TGTGCCACAACTAGCGGGAGTTACAATGAGCAGTTCTTC. Its protein is CATTSGSYNEQFF.

This clonotype was observed many times. V and J are TRBV5-1 and TRBJ2-5; D not resolved. The CDR3 loop spans 17 amino acids. The ends were cut back, 4 bases at V and 4 bases at J, with 23 bases in the middle. CDR1 and CDR2 (germline): SGHRS, YFSETQ. CDR3 DNA sequence: TGCGCCAGCAGCCTGCTTGGGCCGGACGCAGAGAGAGAGACCCAGTACTTC. Translating gives CASSLLGPDAERETQYF.

In this sample, this clonotype turned up a few times. This chain connects TRBV6-5 to TRBJ2-3; no reliable D call. Per germline, CDR1 MNHEY and CDR2 SVGAGI. Trimming removed 6 bases at V and 5 bases at J, with 18 bases between. The CDR3 is 15 amino acids. The CDR3, as DNA: TGTGCCAGCAGCCGCCTTGCAGACCCAAGAGATACGCAGTATTTT. This codes for CASSRLADPRDTQYF.

This clonotype has ten or more counts. V is TRBV11-2 and J is TRBJ1-1; perhaps TRBD1 as D (5 bases). Per the germline V gene, CDR1 is SGHAT and CDR2 is FQNNGV. Trimming removed 0 bases at V and 4 bases at J, with 12 bases between. The CDR3 sequence is 15 residues long. As DNA, the CDR3 is TGTGCCAGCAGCTTAGATCGAGGGGTGGGCACTGAAGCTTTCTTT. Its translation is CASSLDRGVGTEAFF.

At least ten counts were recorded for this clonotype. DNA for the CDR3: TGCGCCAGCAGCCAAGGGGGGCGAGCCTTTAACACTGAAGCTTTCTTT. It codes for CASSQGGRAFNTEAFF. The V and J genes are TRBV4-1 and TRBJ1-1; possibly TRBD1 for D (6 bases). V was cut by 1 base and J by 2 bases, with 14 bases left in between. Germline CDR1 reads MGHRA; CDR2 reads YSYEKL. The CDR3 has 16 amino acids.

This clonotype showed up just a few times. The chain combines TRBV9 with TRBJ2-5, with TRBD1 identical over 8 bases. From germline, CDR1 is SGDLS and CDR2 YYNGEE. This CDR3 has 17 amino acids. The V and J ends lost 3 bases and 5 bases, in that order; junction bases with no gene match: 15. DNA for the CDR3: TGTGCCAGCAGCGGAAGGACAGGGAATTCCCTAAAGGAGACCCAGTACTTC. Translation: CASSGRTGNSLKETQYF.

This clonotype was counted at least ten times. The chain recombines TRBV27 with TRBJ1-2; 7 positions match TRBD1. There are 13 residues in the CDR3. The J segment lost 8 bases and the V segment lost 3 bases, leaving 6 bases of the junction unmatched. Germline V gene sequence: CDR1 MNHEY, CDR2 SMNVEV (reference sequence). The CDR3 sequence is CASSFLDRSGYTF. The CDR3 region has the DNA TGTGCCAGCAGTTTTTTGGACAGGTCCGGCTACACCTTC.

This clonotype was counted at least ten times. The chain has TRBV11-2 and TRBJ2-5, with D possibly being TRBD2 (7 bases). Germline V gene lookup returns CDR1 SGHAT and CDR2 FQNNGV. Trimming removed 0 bases at V and 7 bases at J, with 21 bases between. The CDR3 covers 17 residues. The CDR3 DNA reads as TGTGCCAGCAGCTTAGATCGAGGGGGGGGGTACGCGGGGACCCAGTACTTC. This translates into CASSLDRGGGYAGTQYF.

This clonotype has a handful of counts. CDR3 sequence: CSVEDLGTGELFF. CDR3 DNA: TGCAGCGTTGAAGATCTCGGCACCGGGGAGCTGTTTTTT. The chain combines TRBV29-1 with TRBJ2-2; D unclear. Germline CDR1 is SQVTM and CDR2 is ANQGSEA. Trimming stripped 0 bases from V and 4 bases from J, with 6 bases between. The length of the CDR3 is 13 residues.

This chain joins TRBV6-5 and TRBJ1-2; tentative D call: TRBD1 (6 bases). The germline V and J ends were trimmed by 6 bases and 8 bases, with 16 bases remaining between them. Germline lookup yields CDR1 MNHEY and CDR2 SVGAGI. This CDR3 region has 13 residues. This CDR3 reads CASRRRQAGGYTF. In nucleotides, the CDR3 is TGTGCCAGCAGACGGAGACAGGCCGGAGGCTACACCTTC.

This clonotype was seen at least ten times. J is TRBJ2-7 and V is TRBV12-5; 10 bases map to TRBD2. From germline, CDR1 is LGHNT and CDR2 FRNRAP. This CDR3 contains 13 residues. Trimming at V came to 5 bases and at J to 3 bases, leaving 1 base not matched to a gene. CDR3 DNA: TGTGCTAGTGGTACTAGCGGGAACTACGAGCAGTACGTC. Translation: CASGTSGNYEQYV.

This clonotype turned up a few times. J is TRBJ2-2 and V is TRBV3-1; no reliable D call. The CDR3 spans 14 residues. Germline V gene lookup returns CDR1 LGHDT and CDR2 YNNKEL (reference sequence). Trimming removed 3 bases from V and 6 bases from J, with 11 bases in between. CDR3 amino acids: CASSHPPIAGELFF. For the CDR3, the DNA is TGTGCCAGCAGCCACCCCCCGATAGCCGGGGAGCTGTTTTTT. The variable domain in full, completed from reference TRBV3-1 and TRBJ2-2, reads DTAVSQTPKYLVTQMGNDKSIKCEQNLGHDTMYWYKQDSKKFLKIMFSYNNKELIINETVPNRFSPKSPDKAHLNLHINSLELGDSAVYFCASSHPPIAGELFFGEGSRLTVL.

This clonotype was observed a few times. The chain has TRBV21-1 and TRBJ2-3; TRBD2, the table's D call, was not compared with the DNA. TRBV21-1 is deemed a pseudogene. The CDR3 has 19 residues. CDR3 bases: TGTGCCAGCAGCAAAACGTCCGGGACTAGCGGGACTAGCACAGATACGCAGTATTTT. The encoded protein is CASSKTSGTSGTSTDTQYF.

This chain links TRBV6-6 with TRBJ2-1; 7 bases are a match to TRBD2. Germline lookup yields CDR1 MNHNY and CDR2 SVGAGI (reference sequence). The CDR3 has 14 residues. J was trimmed by 8 bases and V by 7 bases; bases with no gene match: 11. The CDR3, as DNA: TGTGCCAGCAAAATCCGGGAGGTAGTCGATGAGCAGTTCTTC. Its protein product is CASKIREVVDEQFF.

Comment on this clonotype: A much larger clone lies one base from this, so it may be a read error. This chain links TRBV28 with TRBJ2-3, with TRBD2 identical over 8 bases. The CDR3 totals 14 residues. Germline assignment: CDR1 MDHEN and CDR2 SYDVKM. V gave up 5 bases and J gave up 4 bases; unmatched junction bases: 5. The CDR3 reads CASSGSGSSDTQYF. The CDR3 nucleotides read TGTGCCAGCAGTGGGAGCGGGAGTTCAGATACGCAGTATTTT.

At least ten counts were recorded for this clonotype. The chain links TRBV12-3 or TRBV12-4 to TRBJ1-1, with D unclear. V lost 2 bases and J lost 5, with 6 bases in between. This CDR3 region has 12 residues. The CDR3 nucleotides read TGTGCCAGCAGTTTATTCGGTACTGAAGCTTTCTTT. It is translated as CASSLFGTEAFF.